These 30 T cell receptor beta chains were all obtained from the same sample, sequenced in a study of beta chain features in type 1 diabetes. The investigators reverse transcribed all of the isolated RNA, so they sequenced expressed TCRB transcripts. Sequenced by immunoSEQ multiplex PCR; TCRdb stores in-frame clones only, minus some. The sample has just over 600,000 clones, around 15% seen once; the top ten hold roughly 0.098%. The sequencing input was naive CD4+ T cells from blood. The receptors here all came from a man between 18 and 35 years old in good health.

The rearrangement joins TRBV4-3 to TRBJ2-6; D is perhaps TRBD1 (6 bases). This CDR3 spans 16 amino acids. The germline V and J ends were trimmed by 9 bases and 0 bases, with 15 bases remaining between them. From germline, CDR1 is LGHNA and CDR2 YSLEER. CDR3: CASSPGHSSGANVLTF. CDR3 nucleotides: TGCGCCAGTTCCCCGGGACACAGCTCTGGGGCCAACGTCCTGACTTTC.

The chain has TRBV15 and TRBJ1-2; D is possibly TRBD1 (6 bases). CDR1 and CDR2 (germline): LNHNV, YYDKDF (reference sequence). The CDR3 totals 17 residues. Deletions cut 0 bases from V and 3 bases from J, with 17 bases between. The CDR3 sequence is CATSRDRGQGRDYGYTF. The CDR3 nucleotides read TGTGCCACCAGCAGAGATCGAGGCCAGGGGAGAGACTATGGCTACACCTTC.

A few counts support this clone. The rearrangement links TRBV5-5 to TRBJ2-3; no definite D call. Germline V gives CDR1 SGHKS, CDR2 YYEKEE (reference sequence). The CDR3 runs to 14 residues. Trimming shortened V by 3 bases and J by 2 bases, and 10 bases separated the two germline ends. The CDR3 nucleotides read TGTGCCAGCAGCTCGAAAGAGTTCACAGATACGCAGTATTTT. This encodes CASSSKEFTDTQYF.

The chain is built from TRBV25-1 and TRBJ1-3; TRBD1 matches 7 bases. The germline V gene has CDR1 MGHDK and CDR2 SYGVNS. The length of the CDR3 is 17 residues. With V trimmed by 3 bases and J by 0 bases, 8 bases remained unmatched. CDR3 DNA: TGTGCCAGCAGTGAGCCGACAGGGTCTAGCTCTGGAAACACCATATATTTT. Translated, it gives CASSEPTGSSSGNTIYF.

This clone occurred a few times. The CDR3 nucleotides are TGTGCCAGCAGTTTATCAGCTAATGGCTATGGCTACACCTTC. Translated: CASSLSANGYGYTF. The V and J genes are TRBV27 and TRBJ1-2; the D is unclear. Trimming pared 0 bases from V and 4 bases from J, leaving 9 bases between. The germline gives CDR1 MNHEY, CDR2 SMNVEV (reference sequence). The CDR3 is 14 residues long.

The chain combines TRBV7-2 with TRBJ2-5; 9 nucleotides match TRBD2. The CDR3 loop spans 14 amino acids. CDR1 and CDR2 (germline): SGHTA, FQGNSA. Losses at the gene ends were 5 bases for V and 5 bases for J; bases not matched to a gene: 6. The CDR3 is CASSPWTSAETQYF. DNA of the CDR3: TGTGCCAGCAGCCCCTGGACTAGCGCTGAGACCCAGTACTTC.

The chain combines TRBV6-4 with TRBJ1-4; possibly TRBD1 for D (6 bases). Looked up from germline, CDR1 is MRHNA and CDR2 is SNTAGT. The CDR3 consists of 13 residues. V gave up 5 bases and J gave up 6 bases, with 10 bases separating them. The CDR3, as DNA: TGTGCCAGCAGTAAAAACAGGGATGAAAAACTGTTTTTT. This sequence encodes CASSKNRDEKLFF.

This clone was detected only a few times. The V and J genes are TRBV7-2 and TRBJ2-1, with TRBD2 identical over 10 bases. The J segment lost 6 bases and the V segment lost 5 bases, leaving 7 bases of the junction unmatched. Germline V CDR1 and CDR2: SGHTA, FQGNSA. There are 15 residues in the CDR3. Here the CDR3 reads CASSLSGGVSNEQFF. CDR3 coding DNA: TGTGCCAGCAGCCTCAGCGGGGGGGTGAGCAATGAGCAGTTCTTC.

This chain joins TRBV27 and TRBJ2-1, with a possible D match to TRBD2 (5 bases). Trimming took 3 bases from V and 4 from J, leaving 10 bases between them. This CDR3 spans 14 amino acids. Looked up from germline, CDR1 is MNHEY and CDR2 is SMNVEV (reference sequence). This CDR3 reads CASSLLARYNEQFF. The CDR3 coding sequence is TGTGCCAGCAGTTTGCTAGCCCGATACAATGAGCAGTTCTTC.

This clone was counted between two and nine times. The chain joins TRBV7-9 to TRBJ1-5; 7 positions agree with TRBD1. This CDR3 is 15 amino acids long. V dropped 1 base and J dropped 2; count of bases not matched to a gene: 2. Per the germline V gene, CDR1 is SEHNR and CDR2 is FQNEAQ (reference sequence). The CDR3 DNA sequence: TGTGCCAGCAGCTTAGGGGACAGTGGCAATCAGCCCCAGCATTTT. It codes for CASSLGDSGNQPQHF. Full variable domain (missing parts from reference TRBV7-9 and TRBJ1-5): DTGVSQNPRHKITKRGQNVTFRCDPISEHNRLYWYRQTLGQGPEFLTYFQNEAQLEKSRLLSDRFSAERPKGSFSTLEIQRTEQGDSAMYLCASSLGDSGNQPQHFGDGTRLSIL.

This clone was found a few times. The V call is TRBV10-3, the J call TRBJ1-5, with D possibly matching TRBD1 (6 bases). V lost 4 bases and J lost 6, with 10 bases in between. The CDR3 has 13 residues. Germline CDR1 is ENHRY and CDR2 is SYGVKD. CDR3 amino acids: CAISGGGSQPQHF. The CDR3 coding sequence is TGTGCCATCAGTGGAGGGGGGAGTCAGCCCCAGCATTTT.

This clone appeared a few times. The rearrangement joins TRBV29-1 to TRBJ2-5; 7 positions agree with TRBD1. This CDR3 has 12 amino acids. Trimming at V came to 4 bases and at J to 4 bases, leaving 3 bases not matched to a gene. Per germline, CDR1 SQVTM and CDR2 ANQGSEA. The CDR3 loop is CSVGWTGETQYF. The CDR3 DNA sequence: TGCAGCGTTGGATGGACAGGAGAGACCCAGTACTTC.

This clone was counted a few times. The rearrangement uses TRBV23-1 and TRBJ1-5, with 7 bases that match TRBD1. TRBV23-1 is classed as an ORF, of uncertain function. The CDR3 length is 21 residues. The V and J ends lost 0 bases and 0 bases, in that order; junction bases with no gene match: 17. The DNA for the CDR3 is TGCGCCAGCAGTCAATCGGACCCTTTCAGACAGGGTAAAATTAGCAATCAGCCCCAGCATTTT. Its protein is CASSQSDPFRQGKISNQPQHF.

CDR3 region: CASSPHVLETQYF. CDR3 coding DNA: TGTGCCAGCAGCCCCCATGTTTTGGAGACCCAGTACTTC. This rearrangement joins TRBV7-2 to TRBJ2-5; D is unresolved. This CDR3 spans 13 amino acids. The V gene's germline CDR1 is SGHTA and CDR2 FQGNSA. With 5 bases removed from V and 5 bases from J, the gap between germline ends came to 12 bases.

The chain is built from TRBV9 and TRBJ1-2, with D perhaps TRBD1 (5 bases). Germline CDR1 is SGDLS and CDR2 is YYNGEE. The length of the CDR3 is 14 residues. The V gene lost 4 bases and the J gene lost 2 bases, with 12 bases spanning the gap. The CDR3 nucleotides are TGTGCCAGCAGCCTACGGGACCGAAACTATGGCTACACCTTC. This translates into CASSLRDRNYGYTF.

The chain joins TRBV6-5 to TRBJ2-1; the D gene is possibly TRBD1 (6 bases). Germline V CDR1 and CDR2: MNHEY, SVGAGI. Trimming took 4 bases from V and 7 from J, leaving 17 bases between them. The CDR3 totals 15 residues. The CDR3 sequence: CASSSETNRVNEQFF. In DNA form, the CDR3 reads TGTGCCAGCAGTTCGGAAACTAACAGGGTTAATGAGCAGTTCTTC.

In this sample, this clone turned up a few times. V and J are TRBV10-3 and TRBJ1-1; perhaps TRBD1 as D (5 bases). V was trimmed by 6 bases and J by 1 base, leaving 12 bases between them. CDR1 is ENHRY and CDR2 is SYGVKD in the germline V gene. The CDR3 runs 14 residues. DNA of the CDR3: TGTGCCATCAGGACGACAGAAGAGAACACTGAAGCTTTCTTT. It is translated as CAIRTTEENTEAFF.

This chain uses TRBV7-3 with TRBJ2-1; the match to TRBD2 covers 8 bases. V lost 1 base to trimming and J lost 6 bases; unmatched junction nucleotides: 2. The germline gives CDR1 SGHTA, CDR2 FQGTGA. The CDR3 length is 14 residues. DNA for the CDR3: TGTGCCAGCAGCTTAAAGCGGGAGCCCAATGAGCAGTTCTTC. It codes for CASSLKREPNEQFF.

This clone was detected only a few times. The chain couples TRBV2 to TRBJ1-1, with D possibly being TRBD1 (6 bases). Looked up from germline, CDR1 is SNHLY and CDR2 is FYNNEI. Trimming cost V 3 bases and J 1 base, with 9 bases left between them. The CDR3 runs 14 residues. CDR3 nucleotides: TGTGCCAGCAGTGAGAGGGGGGCGAACACTGAAGCTTTCTTT. Translated: CASSERGANTEAFF.

V usage is TRBV6-6 and J usage is TRBJ2-1; TRBD1 matches at 8 bases. The CDR3 runs 14 residues. CDR1 is MNHNY, CDR2 SVGAGI, per germline (reference sequence). Trimming cost V 10 bases and J 7 bases; bases outside gene matches: 12. CDR3 sequence: CAIHNKDRANEQFF. In DNA form, the CDR3 reads TGTGCCATCCATAACAAGGACAGGGCAAATGAGCAGTTCTTC.

This clone appeared a few times. V and J are TRBV7-2 and TRBJ1-2; a possible D gene is TRBD1 (5 bases). V lost 1 base, J lost 1 base, and 10 bases lay in between. The CDR3 runs 15 residues. Germline V gene sequence: CDR1 SGHTA, CDR2 FQGNSA. CDR3: CASSLGQGNNYGYTF. CDR3 bases: TGTGCCAGCAGCTTAGGGCAGGGAAATAACTATGGCTACACCTTC.

Only a few counts were recorded for this clone. The chain joins TRBV2 to TRBJ1-5; D remains ambiguous. The CDR3 spans 14 residues. Germline loops: CDR1 SNHLY, CDR2 FYNNEI. V was shortened by 6 bases and J by 5 bases, with 14 bases between the two germline ends. CDR3 amino acids: CASSPGFGHQPQHF. CDR3 nucleotide sequence: TGTGCCAGCAGCCCTGGGTTCGGGCATCAGCCCCAGCATTTT. The whole variable domain, remainder taken from reference TRBV2 and TRBJ1-5, is EPEVTQTPSHQVTQMGQEVILRCVPISNHLYFYWYRQILGQKVEFLVSFYNNEISEKSEIFDDQFSVERPDGSNFTLKIRSTKLEDSAMYFCASSPGFGHQPQHFGDGTRLSIL.

Only a few counts were recorded for this clone. V is TRBV18 and J is TRBJ1-1, with D hard to call. The germline gives CDR1 KGHSH, CDR2 LQKENI. CDR3 length: 16 residues. V gave up 3 bases and J gave up 0 bases, with 14 bases separating them. CDR3 coding DNA: TGTGCCAGCTCACCTGCTAGAGGGCCTTTGAACACTGAAGCTTTCTTT. Protein sequence: CASSPARGPLNTEAFF.

The sample holds a few counts of this clone. V is TRBV4-3 and J is TRBJ2-5, with D perhaps matching TRBD2 (6 bases). The V end lost 0 bases, the J end lost 0 bases, and 8 bases lay between the germline ends. The CDR3 runs to 15 residues. Looked up from germline, CDR1 is LGHNA and CDR2 is YSLEER. The chain's CDR3 is CASSQDPGDQETQYF. CDR3 nucleotides: TGCGCCAGCAGCCAAGATCCGGGGGACCAAGAGACCCAGTACTTC.

This rearrangement joins TRBV15 to TRBJ2-7; D possibly uses TRBD1 or TRBD2 (5 bases each). Germline V gene data show CDR1 as LNHNV and CDR2 as YYDKDF (reference sequence). This CDR3 contains 13 residues. V gave up 6 bases and J gave up 9 bases, with 18 bases separating them. CDR3 amino acids: CATSGDLMYSQYF. In DNA form, the CDR3 reads TGTGCCACCAGTGGGGACCTAATGTATTCGCAGTACTTC.

The table lists this clone with a few counts. This chain joins TRBV7-9 and TRBJ1-1; D is perhaps TRBD1 (5 bases). V shed 3 bases and J shed 1 base, with 9 bases lying between them. CDR1 is SEHNR, CDR2 FQNEAQ, per germline (reference sequence). The CDR3 is 14 amino acids. CDR3 in DNA: TGTGCCAGCAGCTTTGGCAGGGAGAACACTGAAGCTTTCTTT. Residues: CASSFGRENTEAFF. The whole variable domain, filled in from reference TRBV7-9 and TRBJ1-1, reads DTGVSQNPRHKITKRGQNVTFRCDPISEHNRLYWYRQTLGQGPEFLTYFQNEAQLEKSRLLSDRFSAERPKGSFSTLEIQRTEQGDSAMYLCASSFGRENTEAFFGQGTRLTVV.

The rearrangement joins TRBV11-2 to TRBJ1-1; D not resolved. V lost 4 bases to trimming and J lost 0 bases, with 12 bases between them. Per the germline V gene, CDR1 is SGHAT and CDR2 is FQNNGV. The CDR3 extends over 15 amino acids. CDR3 region: CASSSLRTVNTEAFF. The DNA for the CDR3 is TGTGCCAGCAGCTCTCTCCGGACGGTGAACACTGAAGCTTTCTTT.

The V call is TRBV19, the J call TRBJ1-2, with TRBD1 as a possible D gene (6 bases). V lost 5 bases, J lost 1 base, and 11 bases lay in between. CDR1 and CDR2 from the germline V gene are LNHDA and SQIVND (reference sequence). The CDR3 loop spans 14 amino acids. CDR3 loop: CASSPGQFNYGYTF. The CDR3 DNA reads as TGTGCCAGTAGTCCCGGACAGTTTAACTATGGCTACACCTTC.

CDR3 in DNA: TGTGCCAGCTCACCCATTCAGCTGTCCTACAATGAGCAGTTCTTC. Amino acids: CASSPIQLSYNEQFF. V gene TRBV18 combines with J gene TRBJ2-1; D ambiguous. This CDR3 is 15 amino acids long. The germline V gene encodes CDR1 KGHSH and CDR2 LQKENI. Trimming removed 3 bases at V and 1 base at J, with 10 bases between.

In its sample, this clone was seen a few times. This chain uses TRBV21-1 with TRBJ2-1; the table's D gene call, TRBD1, was not cross checked with the DNA. TRBV21-1 is termed a pseudogene. The CDR3 is 11 residues long. CDR3 coding DNA: TGTGCCAGCAGCGGCAGGGATGAGCAGTTCTTC. Translated: CASSGRDEQFF.